A single sample gave rise to the 20 T cell receptor beta chains below, sequenced in a study of T cells in Graves' hyperthyroidism and ophthalmopathy. From RNA transcripts, TCR beta CDR3 regions were amplified. A set of HTBI primers served as the primers for a first-round RT-PCR of the TCR CDR3. TCRdb re-called the multiplex PCR reads through MiXCR, storing one row per CDR3 protein. The sample records 550,000 to 850,000 distinct CDR3 sequences, under 20% being singletons. Sequencing input: blood. The receptors come from a woman aged 45-65 years with Graves' hyperthyroidism that later progressed to Graves' ophthalmopathy.

This clonotype was observed at least ten times. The chain combines TRBV11-2 with TRBJ1-1; 9 positions match TRBD1. The CDR3 extends over 15 amino acids. The V gene end was trimmed by 6 bases and the J gene end by 3 bases; junction bases not matched to a gene: 8. In germline, CDR1 is SGHAT, CDR2 FQNNGV. CDR3 sequence reads: CASSYEQGADTEAFF. The CDR3 DNA follows: TGTGCCAGCAGTTATGAACAGGGGGCTGACACTGAAGCTTTCTTT.

J is TRBJ2-1 and V is TRBV6-2 or TRBV6-3; possibly TRBD2 for D (5 bases). Trimming cost V 5 bases and J 5 bases, with 16 bases left between them. The CDR3 is made up of 15 amino acids. CDR1 is MNHEY and CDR2 is SVGEGT in the germline V gene. CDR3: CASSLLIMRDNEQFF. The CDR3 region has the DNA TGTGCCAGCAGTCTCCTAATTATGAGGGACAATGAGCAGTTCTTC.

There are many counts of this clonotype. This CDR3 reads CASSQLGTGTGNTIYF. CDR3 bases: TGTGCCAGCAGCCAACTGGGGACAGGAACTGGAAACACCATATATTTT. This chain uses TRBV3-1 with TRBJ1-3, with 8 bases lining up with TRBD1. CDR3 length: 16 residues. Trimming took 2 bases from V and 2 from J; bases not matched to a gene: 5. Germline V gene sequence: CDR1 LGHDT, CDR2 YNNKEL (reference sequence).

This clonotype was found a few times. CDR3 nucleotide sequence: TGTGCCACCAGTGAGACAAACCGCGCAGATACGCAGTATTTT. This gives the protein CATSETNRADTQYF. This sequence joins TRBV24-1 and TRBJ2-3, with D uncertain. Deletions cut 4 bases from V and 4 bases from J, with 11 bases between. CDR3 size: 14 residues. Germline-derived CDR1 and CDR2 are KGHDR and SFDVKD.

J is TRBJ2-3 and V is TRBV7-9, with 8 bases aligning to TRBD2. With 1 base clipped from V and 2 bases from J, the junction kept 5 bases outside the gene matches. CDR3 length: 16 residues. From germline, CDR1 is SEHNR and CDR2 FQNEAQ (reference sequence). CDR3 in amino acids: CASSLGGGISTDTQYF. The CDR3 region has the DNA TGTGCCAGCAGCTTAGGCGGGGGGATCTCCACAGATACGCAGTATTTT.

This clonotype was found a few times. The rearrangement links TRBV20-1 to TRBJ2-3; D tentatively reads TRBD1 or TRBD2 (5 bases each). V lost 5 bases, J lost 11 bases, and 23 bases lay in between. Germline V CDR1 and CDR2: DFQATT, SNEGSKA (reference sequence). This CDR3 has 14 amino acids. This chain's CDR3 is CSAYSGTLRVEQYF. The CDR3 coding sequence is TGCAGTGCTTATTCCGGGACGCTTCGAGTCGAGCAGTATTTT.

This clonotype was observed at least ten times. The V gene is TRBV12-3 or TRBV12-4, the J gene TRBJ1-1, with 8 bases matching TRBD1. CDR3 length equals 15 residues. The V gene end was trimmed by 5 bases and the J gene end by 4 bases; junction bases not matched to a gene: 9. CDR3 DNA: TGTGCCAGCAGTCATCTGACAGGGGATGGCACTGAAGCTTTCTTT. Residues: CASSHLTGDGTEAFF.

This clonotype was counted between two and nine times. Being one base from a much bigger clone, this may be a read error. The chain combines TRBV20-1 with TRBJ1-1; D call uncertain. The germline V gene encodes CDR1 DFQATT and CDR2 SNEGSKA (reference sequence). CDR3 size: 12 residues. In DNA, the CDR3 is TGCAGTGCTAGTTCGGGGAACGCTGAAGCTTTCTTT. It yields the protein CSASSGNAEAFF.

This chain connects TRBV20-1 to TRBJ1-4; the D is unclear. CDR3 length: 13 amino acids. The germline V gene encodes CDR1 DFQATT and CDR2 SNEGSKA (reference sequence). The V and J ends lost 2 bases and 7 bases respectively, with 11 bases between them. CDR3 DNA sequence: TGCAGTGCTAGACCCCTGGGCAGTGAAAAACTGTTTTTT. Translation gives CSARPLGSEKLFF.

There are many counts of this clonotype. The genes are TRBV6-1 and TRBJ1-2; 8 nucleotides align to TRBD1. CDR3 size: 12 residues. J gave up 11 bases and V 6 bases, and 8 bases lay outside the gene matches. CDR1 and CDR2 (germline): MNHNS, SASEGT. The CDR3 region is CASSNDRGRYTF. The CDR3 nucleotides are TGTGCCAGCAGCAATGACAGGGGAAGGTACACCTTC.

This clonotype appeared a few times. The chain links TRBV20-1 to TRBJ1-3, with D possibly TRBD1 on 6 matching bases. Germline V gene sequence: CDR1 DFQATT, CDR2 SNEGSKA (reference sequence). Trimming stripped 4 bases from V and 0 bases from J, with 13 bases between. CDR3 size: 15 residues. The CDR3 bases are TGCAGTGCTACCGGACAGACGAGCTCTGGAAACACCATATATTTT. The encoded protein is CSATGQTSSGNTIYF.

J is TRBJ2-1 and V is TRBV9; 12 nucleotides align to TRBD2. The V gene's germline CDR1 is SGDLS and CDR2 YYNGEE. The CDR3 sequence is 16 residues long. V gave up 3 bases and J gave up 9 bases; unmatched junction bases: 10. The CDR3 nucleotides are TGTGCCAGCAGCGGCACTCTAGCGGGGGGGGTTAGTGAGCAGTTCTTC. This sequence encodes CASSGTLAGGVSEQFF.

Many counts were recorded for this clonotype. The chain recombines TRBV12-3 or TRBV12-4 with TRBJ1-6; D call uncertain. V shed 5 bases and J shed 2 bases, with 10 bases lying between them. The CDR3 consists of 15 residues. Here the CDR3 reads CASSPSGTYNSPLHF. The CDR3 coding sequence is TGTGCCAGCAGTCCCTCCGGGACCTATAATTCACCCCTCCACTTT.

Notes on this clonotype: Compared with germline, one end of the junction differs, possibly owing to a read error. The CDR3 DNA reads as TGCGCCAGCAGCCTAACGGGACAGGGGACAGATACGCGGTATTTT. Amino acid sequence: CASSLTGQGTDTRYF. The chain is built from TRBV5-1 and TRBJ2-3, with 10 bases aligning to TRBD1. Germline V CDR1 and CDR2: SGHRS, YFSETQ. This CDR3 region has 15 residues.

This clonotype showed up many times. The gene calls are TRBV5-4 and TRBJ2-5, with unresolved D. Germline CDR1 SGHNT, CDR2 YYREEE (reference sequence). The ends were cut back, 0 bases at V and 0 bases at J, with 6 bases in the middle. The CDR3 spans 14 residues. In nucleotides, the CDR3 is TGTGCCAGCAGCTTGGACCCGGACCAAGAGACCCAGTACTTC. Residues: CASSLDPDQETQYF.

In this sample, this clonotype turned up many times. V is TRBV3-1 and J is TRBJ2-2; D may be TRBD2 (6 bases). The CDR3 runs to 15 residues. V dropped 1 base and J dropped 7 bases, with 13 bases sitting between them. Germline lookup yields CDR1 LGHDT and CDR2 YNNKEL (reference sequence). CDR3 loop: CASSQAQGSGGELFF. The CDR3 DNA sequence: TGTGCCAGCAGCCAAGCTCAGGGTAGCGGCGGGGAGCTGTTTTTT.

In this sample, this clonotype turned up a few times. The chain recombines TRBV19 with TRBJ1-4; D remains unclear. Trimming stripped 5 bases from V and 8 bases from J, with 12 bases between. The CDR3 consists of 13 residues. From germline, CDR1 is LNHDA and CDR2 SQIVND (reference sequence). CDR3 sequence (DNA): TGTGCCAGTAGTGCGGGGATCAACGAAAAACTGTTTTTT. This translates into CASSAGINEKLFF.

The rearrangement joins TRBV7-9 to TRBJ1-4, with D possibly TRBD1 on 5 matching bases. The germline V gene encodes CDR1 SEHNR and CDR2 FQNEAQ (reference sequence). Trimming removed 1 base at V and 8 bases at J, with 11 bases between. The length of the CDR3 is 14 residues. The DNA for the CDR3 is TGTGCCAGCAGCTTAGAAGGGGCACAGGAAAAACTGTTTTTT. Amino acid sequence: CASSLEGAQEKLFF.

This chain connects TRBV12-3 or TRBV12-4 to TRBJ1-2; 11 bases match TRBD1. With 6 bases clipped from V and 1 base from J, the junction kept 1 base outside the gene matches. The CDR3 has 14 amino acids. The CDR3 sequence is CASRGTGGNYGYTF. In DNA form, the CDR3 reads TGTGCCAGCAGAGGGACAGGGGGTAACTATGGCTACACCTTC.

This clonotype was observed at least ten times. This sequence joins TRBV20-1 and TRBJ2-3, with D possibly called TRBD1 or TRBD2 (5 bases each). This CDR3 contains 17 residues. The germline V gene has CDR1 DFQATT and CDR2 SNEGSKA (reference sequence). The V end was cut by 0 bases, the J end by 2 bases, with 18 bases between. The CDR3 coding sequence is TGCAGTGCTAGAGATCGGTTGGGGGTGCCCGTCACAGATACGCAGTATTTT. This translates into CSARDRLGVPVTDTQYF.